Each of the 10 T cell receptor beta chains below was sequenced from the same sample in a study of monozygotic twins with inflammatory bowel disease (dated by TCRdb to between 2018 and 2020). The library was produced with 5' RACE. The sequencer listed for this sample is Illumina HiSeq 2500. With the reads reprocessed by TCRdb, a single entry stands for each CDR3 protein sequence and no DNA is reported. The sample table gives more than 300,000 distinct CDR3 sequences. 2.5% to 3% of the sample rests with the top ten. The sample taken for sequencing was blood. These receptors all come from a human donor with ulcerative colitis or Crohn's disease, or a healthy co-twin of an affected twin (not recorded which).

The rearrangement uses TRBV24-1 and TRBJ2-1. The CDR3 covers 16 residues. Germline-derived CDR1 and CDR2 are KGHDR and SFDVKD. The CDR3 loop reads CATSDFQGGSYNEQFF.

This rearrangement joins TRBV12-3 or TRBV12-4 to TRBJ2-7; TCRdb indicates TRBD1, and absent DNA this call remains unverified. This CDR3 spans 16 amino acids. This CDR3 reads CASSLEPGGFSYEQYF.

V and J are TRBV19 and TRBJ2-1; TCRdb indicates TRBD1, and absent DNA this call remains unverified. The CDR3 runs to 15 residues. Germline V gene lookup returns CDR1 LNHDA and CDR2 SQIVND (reference sequence). CDR3 sequence reads: CASRKLLGGYNEQFF.

The chain combines TRBV7-9 with TRBJ2-2; TCRdb names TRBD1, which stays unverified in the absence of DNA. This CDR3 region has 15 residues. Germline V gives CDR1 SEHNR, CDR2 FQNEAQ (reference sequence). The CDR3 loop reads CASSLVTGHTGELFF.

J is TRBJ2-5 and V is TRBV6-5. Germline V CDR1 and CDR2: MNHEY, SVGAGI. CDR3 length: 13 amino acids. CDR3 residues: CASTEYGQETQYF.

J is TRBJ1-2 and V is TRBV11-2; TCRdb returns TRBD1, unconfirmable since there is no DNA. From germline, CDR1 is SGHAT and CDR2 FQNNGV. The CDR3 is 18 amino acids. The CDR3 loop is CASSLQGLGGRGGYGYTF.

V usage is TRBV5-1 and J usage is TRBJ2-4; TCRdb's D call, TRBD1, is unchecked because there is no DNA. Per germline, CDR1 SGHRS and CDR2 YFSETQ. The length of the CDR3 is 16 residues. The CDR3 reads CASSPTPTGVVNIQYF.

This chain joins TRBV6-2 or TRBV6-3 and TRBJ2-7; TCRdb reports TRBD1, a call that lacks DNA to check it against. The CDR3 totals 16 residues. Germline assignment: CDR1 MNHEY and CDR2 SVGEGT. CDR3 sequence reads: CASSYSIGDGSYEQYF.

This chain uses TRBV6-2 or TRBV6-3 with TRBJ2-2. Germline assignment: CDR1 MNHEY and CDR2 SVGEGT. The CDR3 loop spans 13 amino acids. CDR3 residues: CASSYSYTGELFF.

The genes are TRBV7-3 and TRBJ2-2; the D call from TCRdb, TRBD2, cannot be confirmed without DNA. This CDR3 comprises 17 residues. The germline CDR1 and CDR2 sequences are SGHTA and FQGTGA. The CDR3 loop reads CASSLLRVGPNTGELFF. Using reference TRBV7-3 and TRBJ2-2 for the parts outside the CDR3, the full variable domain is GAGVSQTPSNKVTEKGKYVELRCDPISGHTALYWYRQSLGQGPEFLIYFQGTGAADDSGLPNDRFFAVRPEGSVSTLKIQRTERGDSAVYLCASSLLRVGPNTGELFFGEGSRLTVL.